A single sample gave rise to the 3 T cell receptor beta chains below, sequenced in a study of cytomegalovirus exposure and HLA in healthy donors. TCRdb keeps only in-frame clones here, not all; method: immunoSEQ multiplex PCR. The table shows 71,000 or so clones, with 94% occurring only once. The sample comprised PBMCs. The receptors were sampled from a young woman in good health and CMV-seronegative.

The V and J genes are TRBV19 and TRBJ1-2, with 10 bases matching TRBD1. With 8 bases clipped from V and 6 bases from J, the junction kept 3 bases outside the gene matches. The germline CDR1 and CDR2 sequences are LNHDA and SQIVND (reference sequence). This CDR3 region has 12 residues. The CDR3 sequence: CASGGTGDGYTF. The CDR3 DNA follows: TGTGCCAGTGGTGGGACAGGGGATGGCTACACCTTC.

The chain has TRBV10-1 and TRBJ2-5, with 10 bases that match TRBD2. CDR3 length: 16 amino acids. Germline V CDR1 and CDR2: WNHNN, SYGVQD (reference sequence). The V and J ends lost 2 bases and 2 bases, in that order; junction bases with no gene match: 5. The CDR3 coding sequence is TGCGCCAGCAGTGAGACGGCTAGCGGGAGTCAAGAGACCCAGTACTTC. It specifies CASSETASGSQETQYF.

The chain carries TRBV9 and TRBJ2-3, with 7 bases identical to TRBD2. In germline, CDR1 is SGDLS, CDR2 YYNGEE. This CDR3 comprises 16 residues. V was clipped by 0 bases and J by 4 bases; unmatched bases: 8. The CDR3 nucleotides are TGTGCCAGCAGCGTAGCTGGTAGCGGGCGTCCAGATACGCAGTATTTT. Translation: CASSVAGSGRPDTQYF.